The 14 T cell receptor beta chains below were found in one sample sequenced in a study of metastatic and nonmetastatic thyroid tumors. TCRdb re-analyzed the PCR reads through MiXCR. Altogether 11,000 or so clones are present, 20% to 30% being singletons, with the ten largest covering 9.8%. Not a single patient had been given any form of treatment at any point before undergoing thyroid surgery. Material: tumor tissue. These receptors were taken from a female donor with papillary thyroid cancer or a benign thyroid nodule (not recorded which). Some clones in this sample may be carry-over from other donors' samples.

The V call is TRBV6-1, the J call TRBJ1-3; no clear D gene. The V gene lost 1 base and the J gene lost 0 bases, with 4 bases spanning the gap. The CDR3 is 14 residues long. Per germline, CDR1 MNHNS and CDR2 SASEGT. The CDR3 bases are TGTGCCAGCAGTGAAGGGGGCTCTGGAAACACCATATATTTT. As protein: CASSEGGSGNTIYF.

This clone has a single count. V and J are TRBV5-1 and TRBJ2-3; D is perhaps TRBD1 or TRBD2 (5 bases each). The CDR3 is made up of 14 amino acids. Looked up from germline, CDR1 is SGHRS and CDR2 is YFSETQ. Trimming stripped 7 bases from V and 0 bases from J, with 12 bases between. The CDR3 here is CASAEGPSTDTQYF. The CDR3 DNA is TGCGCCAGCGCCGAGGGGCCCAGCACAGATACGCAGTATTTT.

This clone showed up just a few times. The chain carries TRBV6-1 and TRBJ1-2; no clear D gene. V lost 0 bases and J 3 bases, leaving 5 bases between the germline ends. The germline V gene encodes CDR1 MNHNS and CDR2 SASEGT. CDR3 length: 13 residues. CDR3 bases: TGTGCCAGCAGTGAAGCTGTGGACTATGGCTACACCTTC. Amino acid sequence: CASSEAVDYGYTF.

The CDR3 DNA sequence: TGTGCCAGCAGCTTTGACAGGGTGAACACTGAAGCTTTCTTT. Amino acid sequence: CASSFDRVNTEAFF. This chain uses TRBV5-4 with TRBJ1-1, with 7 positions matching TRBD1. Per the germline V gene, CDR1 is SGHNT and CDR2 is YYREEE (reference sequence). V lost 2 bases, J lost 0 bases, and 1 base stayed unmatched. CDR3 length: 14 residues.

This clone was seen only a few times. The rearrangement uses TRBV6-2 or TRBV6-3 and TRBJ1-2; 8 bases are a match to TRBD1. With 2 bases clipped from V and 6 bases from J, the junction kept 11 bases outside the gene matches. The CDR3 sequence is 16 residues long. From germline, CDR1 is MNHEY and CDR2 SVGEGT. The CDR3 sequence: CASSYTLQGAPDGYTF. The CDR3 nucleotides are TGTGCCAGCAGTTACACCCTTCAGGGGGCGCCGGATGGCTACACCTTC.

In this sample, this clone turned up a few times. The V gene is TRBV28, the J gene TRBJ2-1; unclear D gene. Germline V gene data show CDR1 as MDHEN and CDR2 as SYDVKM. Trimming shortened V by 2 bases and J by 13 bases, and 18 bases separated the two germline ends. This CDR3 has 14 amino acids. CDR3 bases: TGTGCCAGCAGTTTAGGTTACTCGAGTTCCCGTCAGTTCTTC. Translated, it gives CASSLGYSSSRQFF.

This clone was counted ten times or more. The gene calls are TRBV25-1 and TRBJ1-2; no reliable D call. The V end lost 6 bases, the J end lost 3 bases, and 11 bases lay between the germline ends. The CDR3 has 13 residues. Germline lookup yields CDR1 MGHDK and CDR2 SYGVNS. The CDR3 DNA sequence: TGTGCCAGCAGCCCGACGGCTCACTATGGCTACACCTTC. This translates into CASSPTAHYGYTF.

The gene calls are TRBV6-5 and TRBJ2-1; 8 nucleotides match TRBD1. Germline V gene sequence: CDR1 MNHEY, CDR2 SVGAGI. V trimming: 3 bases; J trimming: 9 bases; junction bases outside the gene matches: 16. The CDR3 is 17 residues long. CDR3 bases: TGTGCCAGCAGTTATTCAGTGGGCAGGGGGCAGTCGGTTGAGCAGTTCTTC. Its translation: CASSYSVGRGQSVEQFF.

This clone counts as medium-sized. Because the CDR3's place on the DNA is in doubt, the DNA is left out and the CDR3 is given as listed by TCRdb. The rearrangement uses TRBV12-3 or TRBV12-4 and TRBJ2-7; the tabulated D call, TRBD1, remains unverified against the DNA. The CDR3 extends over 16 residues, inclusive of both ends. This CDR3 is CASSLGTGLRAVLRDF.

By share of the sample, this clone is medium-sized. The V gene is TRBV2, the J gene TRBJ1-2; tentative D call: TRBD1 (6 bases). The CDR3 is 15 amino acids. Germline V gene sequence: CDR1 SNHLY, CDR2 FYNNEI. V lost 7 bases and J 2 bases, leaving 17 bases between the germline ends. In DNA form, the CDR3 reads TGTGCCAGCACCCCCACGGGGGCAGGGAACTATGGCTACACCTTC. As protein: CASTPTGAGNYGYTF.

This clone appeared a few times. The chain combines TRBV2 with TRBJ2-7; 9 positions agree with TRBD1. Per germline, CDR1 SNHLY and CDR2 FYNNEI. The CDR3 spans 14 residues. The ends lost 5 bases at V and 2 bases at J; junction bases unmatched: 4. CDR3 sequence (DNA): TGTGCCAGCAGTTTAGGGGACAGGGCCTACGAGCAGTACTTC. This encodes CASSLGDRAYEQYF. The whole variable domain, filled in from reference TRBV2 and TRBJ2-7, reads EPEVTQTPSHQVTQMGQEVILRCVPISNHLYFYWYRQILGQKVEFLVSFYNNEISEKSEIFDDQFSVERPDGSNFTLKIRSTKLEDSAMYFCASSLGDRAYEQYFGPGTRLTVT.

This clone was detected only a few times. The chain carries TRBV28 and TRBJ1-4; 8 bases agree with TRBD1. With 10 bases clipped from V and 7 bases from J, the junction kept 20 bases outside the gene matches. This CDR3 comprises 17 residues. CDR1 is MDHEN and CDR2 is SYDVKM in the germline V gene. CDR3: CATKGTGITLGAEKLFF. The CDR3 nucleotides are TGTGCCACAAAAGGGACAGGAATTACCCTTGGGGCTGAAAAACTGTTTTTT.

The chain links TRBV20-1 to TRBJ2-3; D is unclear. Germline lookup yields CDR1 DFQATT and CDR2 SNEGSKA (reference sequence). Trimming cost V 1 base and J 6 bases, with 14 bases left between them. This CDR3 is 14 amino acids long. CDR3 sequence reads: CSARAPGSTDTQYF. The DNA for the CDR3 is TGCAGTGCTAGAGCTCCGGGTAGTACGGATACGCAGTATTTT.

This clone occurred many times. The chain couples TRBV7-2 to TRBJ1-4, with TRBD1 matching over 7 bases. J gave up 6 bases and V 5 bases, and 3 bases lay outside the gene matches. The CDR3 covers 13 residues. The germline V gene encodes CDR1 SGHTA and CDR2 FQGNSA. The CDR3 here is CASSRGQYEKLFF. DNA for the CDR3: TGTGCCAGCAGCAGGGGACAGTATGAAAAACTGTTTTTT.